This T cell receptor beta chain was profiled in a study of blood T cell repertoires in COVID-19. Authors' processing steps: Estimation of nucleated cell counts was performed using reference gene primer amplification. Clones were sequenced by immunoSEQ multiplex PCR, and TCRdb holds only the in-frame ones, with some missing. V, J and clone size are those of that table, while D and trimming were read from the DNA. The sample consists of a few hundred thousand clones, about 85% of them appearing once. The CDR3 is made up of 14 amino acids. V dropped 3 bases and J dropped 3 bases, with 9 bases sitting between them. The germline CDR1 and CDR2 sequences are SEHNR and FQNEAQ (reference sequence).

The chain joins TRBV7-9 to TRBJ1-5; no firm D call. The sequencing sample was made of peripheral blood. The TCR sequence derives from a man aged 50-59 years who had recovered from COVID-19. CDR3 coding DNA: TGTGCCAGCAGCTTTCGGGAGAACAATCAGCCCCAGCATTTT. As protein: CASSFRENNQPQHF.